These T cell receptor beta chains were read from a single sample in a study of shared clonotypes between healthy human individuals. Sequencing used immunoSEQ multiplex PCR; TCRdb keeps in-frame clones, though not all of them. The table shows roughly 2,000,000 clones, with 80% to 95% occurring only once. Sample: naive CD8+ T cells from PBMCs. The receptors were sampled from a young man in good health. Some clones in this sample may be carry-over from other donors' samples. CDR3s include the opening cysteine and the closing phenylalanine or tryptophan. Each record gives: V gene, D gene, J gene, clone size, CDR3 protein, CDR3 DNA. A D gene is named only where the DNA matches it firmly. The listing skips clone size in some rows; elsewhere it reads once, few, many or a size class.

V: TRBV5-1
D: NA
J: TRBJ2-1
size: NA
CDR3: CASSLYVGNEQFF
DNA: TGCGCCAGCAGCTTGTACGTCGGGAATGAGCAGTTCTTC

V: TRBV28
D: TRBD1
J: TRBJ2-7
size: NA
CDR3: CASSFPTGATYEQYF
DNA: TGTGCCAGCAGTTTCCCGACAGGGGCCACCTACGAGCAGTACTTC

V: TRBV25-1
D: NA
J: TRBJ1-6
size: once
CDR3: CASSEAEYNSPLHF
DNA: TGTGCCAGCAGTGAGGCGGAATATAATTCACCCCTCCACTTT

V: TRBV14
D: TRBD1
J: TRBJ1-1
size: few
CDR3: CASSLGTGLNTEAFF
DNA: TGTGCCAGCAGCCTTGGGACAGGGCTGAACACTGAAGCTTTCTTT

V: TRBV9
D: TRBD1
J: TRBJ2-1
size: NA
CDR3: CASSAPGTVNNEQFF
DNA: TGTGCCAGCAGCGCGCCCGGGACAGTCAACAATGAGCAGTTCTTC

V: TRBV29-1
D: NA
J: TRBJ2-1
size: NA
CDR3: CSDSRDQQFF
DNA: TGCAGCGACTCCCGGGATCAGCAGTTCTTC

V: TRBV28
D: TRBD1
J: TRBJ2-2
size: NA
CDR3: CASSPWTGGTGELFF
DNA: TGTGCCAGCAGTCCTTGGACAGGGGGTACCGGGGAGCTGTTTTTT

V: TRBV27
D: TRBD1
J: TRBJ2-7
size: NA
CDR3: CASRADRVSYEQYF
DNA: TGTGCCAGCAGGGCGGACAGGGTGTCCTACGAGCAGTACTTC

V: TRBV27
D: NA
J: TRBJ2-7
size: NA
CDR3: CASSLNAGSEQYF
DNA: TGTGCCAGCAGTTTAAACGCGGGGTCCGAGCAGTACTTC

V: TRBV2
D: NA
J: TRBJ1-4
size: NA
CDR3: CASSERWLETNEKLFF
DNA: TGTGCCAGCAGTGAAAGGTGGCTCGAAACTAATGAAAAACTGTTTTTT

V: TRBV19
D: NA
J: TRBJ1-2
size: NA
CDR3: CASRGPNYGYTF
DNA: TGTGCCAGTAGGGGGCCGAACTATGGCTACACCTTC

V: TRBV7-9
D: TRBD2
J: TRBJ2-1
size: NA
CDR3: CASSTPSGPYNEQFF
DNA: TGTGCCAGCAGCACCCCTAGCGGTCCTTACAATGAGCAGTTCTTC

V: TRBV19
D: TRBD1
J: TRBJ2-1
size: once
CDR3: CASSITPGQYNEQFF
DNA: TGTGCCAGTAGTATTACCCCGGGACAGTACAATGAGCAGTTCTTC

V: TRBV15
D: TRBD2
J: TRBJ2-7
size: NA
CDR3: CATSRGGGSPIFLVQQYF
DNA: TGTGCCACCAGCAGAGGAGGCGGGAGCCCAATCTTCCTAGTGCAGCAGTACTTC

V: TRBV7-3
D: NA
J: TRBJ2-3
size: NA
CDR3: CASSWTGGGTDTQYF
DNA: TGTGCCAGCAGCTGGACCGGAGGGGGCACAGATACGCAGTATTTT

V: TRBV11-2
D: NA
J: TRBJ2-6
size: NA
CDR3: CASSLGVSGPGANVLTF
DNA: TGTGCCAGCAGCTTAGGCGTCTCGGGACCTGGGGCCAACGTCCTGACTTTC

V: TRBV11-2
D: TRBD1
J: TRBJ2-7
size: NA
CDR3: CASSPTDRGSYEQYF
DNA: TGTGCCAGCAGCCCTACGGACAGGGGATCCTACGAGCAGTACTTC

V: TRBV6-5
D: NA
J: TRBJ1-2
size: NA
CDR3: CASSYNGGLNYGYTF
DNA: TGTGCCAGCAGTTACAATGGGGGCCTTAACTATGGCTACACCTTC

V: TRBV2
D: NA
J: TRBJ2-7
size: NA
CDR3: CASSARFYEQYF
DNA: TGTGCCAGCAGTGCCCGTTTCTACGAGCAGTACTTC

V: TRBV9
D: NA
J: TRBJ2-2
size: NA
CDR3: CASSETGNTGELFF
DNA: TGTGCCAGCAGCGAAACAGGGAACACCGGGGAGCTGTTTTTT

V: TRBV5-4
D: NA
J: TRBJ2-7
size: NA
CDR3: CASSLPAEGRYEQYF
DNA: TGTGCCAGCAGCTTGCCGGCGGAGGGTCGCTACGAGCAGTACTTC

V: TRBV2
D: TRBD2
J: TRBJ2-7
size: once
CDR3: CASSGSGGRSYEQYF
DNA: TGTGCCAGCAGTGGGTCGGGCGGGAGGTCCTACGAGCAGTACTTC

V: TRBV7-9
D: TRBD2
J: TRBJ2-3
size: NA
CDR3: CASSHRTSGGSTDTQYF
DNA: TGTGCCAGCAGCCATCGGACTAGCGGGGGGAGCACAGATACGCAGTATTTT

V: TRBV5-5
D: NA
J: TRBJ1-5
size: NA
CDR3: CASTRGQGSNQPQHF
DNA: TGTGCCAGCACCCGCGGGCAGGGTAGCAATCAGCCCCAGCATTTT

V: TRBV5-1
D: NA
J: TRBJ2-3
size: NA
CDR3: CASSLTADTQYF
DNA: TGCGCCAGCAGTTTGACCGCCGATACGCAGTATTTT

V: TRBV6-5
D: NA
J: TRBJ1-1
size: NA
CDR3: CASSYGGTEAFF
DNA: TGTGCCAGCAGTTACGGGGGGACTGAAGCTTTCTTT

V: TRBV19
D: NA
J: TRBJ2-1
size: NA
CDR3: CASSIASSSYNEQFF
DNA: TGTGCCAGTAGTATAGCCTCGAGCTCCTACAATGAGCAGTTCTTC

V: TRBV4-1
D: NA
J: TRBJ1-1
size: NA
CDR3: CASSLGSSGGAFF
DNA: TGCGCCAGCAGCCTCGGATCTTCTGGGGGAGCTTTCTTT

V: TRBV11-2
D: TRBD2
J: TRBJ2-7
size: NA
CDR3: CASSPLRLAGVEQYF
DNA: TGTGCCAGCAGCCCCCTCCGACTAGCGGGAGTGGAGCAGTACTTC

V: TRBV29-1
D: NA
J: TRBJ1-1
size: NA
CDR3: CSVMTDEAFF
DNA: TGCAGCGTTATGACAGACGAAGCTTTCTTT

V: TRBV27
D: TRBD2
J: TRBJ2-7
size: once
CDR3: CASSPRLAGSFYEQYF
DNA: TGTGCCAGCAGTCCCCGACTAGCGGGTTCCTTCTACGAGCAGTACTTC

V: TRBV10-3
D: TRBD1
J: TRBJ1-5
size: few
CDR3: CAIGTDSNQPQHF
DNA: TGTGCCATCGGGACAGACAGCAATCAGCCCCAGCATTTT

V: TRBV6-1
D: NA
J: TRBJ2-7
size: once
CDR3: CASSTRQMSSYEQYF
DNA: TGTGCCAGCAGTACACGACAGATGTCCTCCTACGAGCAGTACTTC

V: TRBV6-5
D: NA
J: TRBJ1-1
size: NA
CDR3: CASRSETGLNTEAFF
DNA: TGTGCCAGCAGATCAGAGACAGGCCTGAACACTGAAGCTTTCTTT

V: TRBV27
D: NA
J: TRBJ2-5
size: NA
CDR3: CASSLRGGGETQYF
DNA: TGTGCCAGCAGTTTACGAGGGGGGGGTGAGACCCAGTACTTC

V: TRBV27
D: NA
J: TRBJ2-1
size: NA
CDR3: CASSSPPDRQFF
DNA: TGTGCCAGCAGTTCCCCCCCGGACAGGCAGTTCTTC

V: TRBV2
D: NA
J: TRBJ2-1
size: NA
CDR3: CASREGRISYNEQFF
DNA: TGTGCCAGCAGAGAAGGCCGAATCTCCTACAATGAGCAGTTCTTC

V: TRBV10-1
D: NA
J: TRBJ2-3
size: NA
CDR3: CASSESAEAQYF
DNA: TGCGCCAGCAGTGAGTCCGCGGAGGCGCAGTATTTT

V: TRBV14
D: NA
J: TRBJ1-4
size: NA
CDR3: CASSPGPLGYEEKLFF
DNA: TGTGCCAGCAGCCCCGGGCCCTTAGGTTATGAGGAAAAACTGTTTTTT

V: TRBV5-6
D: NA
J: TRBJ1-2
size: NA
CDR3: CASSLGRTLGGYTF
DNA: TGTGCCAGCAGCCTGGGGAGGACCCTCGGTGGCTACACCTTC

V: TRBV5-1
D: NA
J: TRBJ1-2
size: NA
CDR3: CASSLSGNGYTF
DNA: TGCGCCAGCAGCTTGTCCGGGAATGGCTACACCTTC

V: TRBV27
D: TRBD2
J: TRBJ2-2
size: once
CDR3: CASSLSRVSSGTTGELFF
DNA: TGTGCCAGCAGTTTATCTAGGGTCTCTAGCGGGACCACCGGGGAGCTGTTTTTT

V: TRBV27
D: TRBD1
J: TRBJ1-2
size: NA
CDR3: CASSSTRTGFNYGYTF
DNA: TGTGCCAGCAGTTCCACGCGGACAGGATTTAACTATGGCTACACCTTC

V: TRBV5-4
D: NA
J: TRBJ2-2
size: once
CDR3: CASSWHNGELFF
DNA: TGTGCCAGCAGCTGGCATAACGGGGAGCTGTTTTTT

V: TRBV2
D: TRBD1
J: TRBJ2-5
size: NA
CDR3: CASSAYRGPQETQYF
DNA: TGTGCCAGCAGTGCATACAGGGGGCCCCAAGAGACCCAGTACTTC